Presented here are 8 T cell receptor beta chains from one specimen sequenced in a study of cytotoxic CD8 clonotypes in ibrutinib-treated CLL. The method was immunoSEQ multiplex PCR; TCRdb's version includes in-frame clones alone and lacks a portion of them. This sample has about 130,000 clones, with approximately 81% found just once. Sample: PBMCs, taken after 24 months of ibrutinib treatment. Receptors originate from a human donor with chronic lymphocytic leukemia.

This chain joins TRBV28 and TRBJ1-2, with D unresolved. There are 11 residues in the CDR3. CDR1 and CDR2 (germline): MDHEN, SYDVKM. V was pared by 4 bases and J by 8 bases, with 8 bases between. The CDR3 sequence: CASSWTRGYTF. CDR3 nucleotides: TGTGCCAGCAGTTGGACTCGAGGCTACACCTTC.

V is TRBV6-1 and J is TRBJ1-1, with D possibly TRBD1 on 6 matching bases. The CDR3 contains 14 residues. The V end was cut by 10 bases, the J end by 8 bases, with 23 bases between. CDR1 and CDR2 (germline): MNHNS, SASEGT. The CDR3 DNA reads TGTGCCATCCGAAGTGCAGGGGTCCTGGGGGAAGCTTTCTTT. Translating gives CAIRSAGVLGEAFF.

Here the CDR3 reads CASSRQGARNEKLFF. The CDR3 DNA sequence: TGTGCCAGTAGTCGACAGGGGGCTCGGAATGAAAAACTGTTTTTT. This rearrangement joins TRBV19 to TRBJ1-4; 10 bases fit TRBD1. Germline V gene data show CDR1 as LNHDA and CDR2 as SQIVND (reference sequence). The trim removed 5 bases at V and 5 bases at J, leaving 5 bases unmatched. The CDR3 is made up of 15 amino acids.

The rearrangement uses TRBV6-1 and TRBJ2-7, with D perhaps matching TRBD1 (6 bases). The CDR3 totals 16 residues. V lost 4 bases, J lost 2 bases, and 18 bases lay in between. Germline-derived CDR1 and CDR2 are MNHNS and SASEGT. The CDR3 loop is CASSGNPRDMAYEQYF. In DNA form, the CDR3 reads TGTGCCAGCAGTGGGAACCCCCGGGACATGGCCTACGAGCAGTACTTC.

The chain couples TRBV21-1 to TRBJ1-5; TRBD1 was called by the table and not checked on the DNA. TRBV21-1 is a known pseudogene. The CDR3 length is 16 residues. The CDR3 nucleotides read TGTGCCAGCAGCAACCCCGCCAGTGATAGCAATCAGCCCCAGCATTTT. Its translation is CASSNPASDSNQPQHF.

The chain recombines TRBV18 with TRBJ1-1; 11 positions match TRBD1. The J segment lost 0 bases and the V segment lost 3 bases, leaving 3 bases of the junction unmatched. The CDR3 totals 16 residues. CDR1 is KGHSH, CDR2 LQKENI, per germline. CDR3: CASSPGQGALNTEAFF. In DNA form, the CDR3 reads TGTGCCAGCTCACCTGGACAGGGGGCCCTGAACACTGAAGCTTTCTTT.

The chain combines TRBV27 with TRBJ2-2; D is possibly TRBD1 (5 bases). Germline CDR1 and CDR2: MNHEY and SMNVEV (reference sequence). Deletions cut 8 bases from V and 6 bases from J, with 16 bases between. This CDR3 has 14 amino acids. In nucleotides, the CDR3 is TGTGCCAGCCATCCATCTCAGGGTGCCGGGGAGCTGTTTTTT. Its translation: CASHPSQGAGELFF.

The chain is built from TRBV28 and TRBJ1-4, with TRBD1 as a possible D gene (5 bases). Germline CDR1 and CDR2: MDHEN and SYDVKM. The CDR3 consists of 18 residues. V lost 2 bases to trimming and J lost 0 bases, with 16 bases between them. In DNA, the CDR3 is TGTGCCAGCAGTTTAGTTGGCAAGGGGATTGCAACTAATGAAAAACTGTTTTTT. Protein: CASSLVGKGIATNEKLFF. The variable domain in full, with the rest retrieved from reference TRBV28 and TRBJ1-4, is DVKVTQSSRYLVKRTGEKVFLECVQDMDHENMFWYRQDPGLGLRLIYFSYDVKMKEKGDIPEGYSVSREKKERFSLILESASTNQTSMYLCASSLVGKGIATNEKLFFGSGTQLSVL.